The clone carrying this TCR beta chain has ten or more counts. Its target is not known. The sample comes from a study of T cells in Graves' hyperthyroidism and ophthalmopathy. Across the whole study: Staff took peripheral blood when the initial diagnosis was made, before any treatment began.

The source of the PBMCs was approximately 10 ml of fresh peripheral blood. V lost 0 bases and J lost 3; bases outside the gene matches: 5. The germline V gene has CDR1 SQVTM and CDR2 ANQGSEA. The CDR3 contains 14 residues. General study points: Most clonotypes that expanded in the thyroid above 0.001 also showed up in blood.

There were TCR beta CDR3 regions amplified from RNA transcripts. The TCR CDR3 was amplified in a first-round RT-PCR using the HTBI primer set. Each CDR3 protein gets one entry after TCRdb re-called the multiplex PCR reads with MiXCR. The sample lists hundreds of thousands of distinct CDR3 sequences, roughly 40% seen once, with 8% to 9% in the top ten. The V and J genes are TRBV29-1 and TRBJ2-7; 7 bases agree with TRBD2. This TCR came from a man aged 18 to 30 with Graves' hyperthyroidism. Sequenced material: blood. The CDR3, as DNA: TGCAGCGTTGAAGAATCAGGGAGGGACTACGAGCAGTACTTC. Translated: CSVEESGRDYEQYF.